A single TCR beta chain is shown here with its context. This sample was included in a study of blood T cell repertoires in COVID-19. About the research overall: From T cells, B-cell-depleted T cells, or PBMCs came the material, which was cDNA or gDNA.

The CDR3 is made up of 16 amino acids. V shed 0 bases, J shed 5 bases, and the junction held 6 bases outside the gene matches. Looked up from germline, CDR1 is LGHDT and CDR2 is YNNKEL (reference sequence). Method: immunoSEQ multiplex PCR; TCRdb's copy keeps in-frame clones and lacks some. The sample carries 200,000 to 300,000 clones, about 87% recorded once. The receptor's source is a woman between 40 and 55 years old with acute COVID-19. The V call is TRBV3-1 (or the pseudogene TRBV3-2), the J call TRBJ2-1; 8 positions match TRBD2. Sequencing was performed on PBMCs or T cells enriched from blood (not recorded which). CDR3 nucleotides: TGTGCCAGCAGCCAAGATAGAGGGACTAGGCACAATGAGCAGTTCTTC. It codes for CASSQDRGTRHNEQFF.